Presented here are 21 T cell receptor beta chains from one specimen sequenced in a study of shared clonotypes between healthy human individuals (dated by TCRdb to 2020 to 2022). The receptor library was made with the immunoSEQ multiplex PCR assay. Drawn from immuneACCESS, this table holds only the in-frame rearrangements with V and J called that TCRdb kept. Clones are partly lost; checked studies trace under half to an unresolved V gene and leave the rest unexplained. The sample table lists some 2,000,000 clones, about 94% of them with a count of one. Clones ranked in the top ten supply 0.1% to 0.15% of the sample. The specimen sequenced was naive CD4+ T cells sorted from blood. The intended sense of this specimen's cell subset or site label: CD45RA+ positively selected. The receptor set was obtained from a man aged 18-30 years in good health.

V and J are TRBV27 and TRBJ1-5; perhaps TRBD1 as D (6 bases). The CDR3 sequence is 16 residues long. Germline V gives CDR1 MNHEY, CDR2 SMNVEV (reference sequence). V lost 5 bases and J 7 bases, leaving 21 bases between the germline ends. CDR3 DNA sequence: TGTGCCAGCAGTCGGGCGACAGGAGGTGTGGGACAGCCCCAGCATTTT. Translated, it gives CASSRATGGVGQPQHF.

The chain uses TRBV6-5 and TRBJ2-7; no firm D call. V lost 1 base and J 4 bases, leaving 8 bases between the germline ends. The length of the CDR3 is 13 residues. Germline V gene sequence: CDR1 MNHEY, CDR2 SVGAGI. This chain's CDR3 is CASSYLDGYEQYF. In DNA form, the CDR3 reads TGTGCCAGCAGTTACTTAGACGGATACGAGCAGTACTTC.

With regard to this clone: In the same sample, other DNA sequences code for this CDR3. V usage is TRBV5-1 and J usage is TRBJ2-7; no clear D gene. CDR1 is SGHRS and CDR2 is YFSETQ in the germline V gene. V was cut by 0 bases and J by 2 bases, with 9 bases left in between. The CDR3 is made up of 14 amino acids. CDR3 DNA: TGCGCCAGCAGCTTGGAGGCCAGCCCCTACGAGCAGTACTTC. This gives the protein CASSLEASPYEQYF. Supplemented by reference TRBV5-1 and TRBJ2-7, the full variable domain reads KAGVTQTPRYLIKTRGQQVTLSCSPISGHRSVSWYQQTPGQGLQFLFEYFSETQRNKGNFPGRFSGRQFSNSRSEMNVSTLELGDSALYLCASSLEASPYEQYFGPGTRLTVT.

CDR3 residues: CASSSGTGYIEQYF. CDR3 DNA: TGTGCCAGCAGCTCCGGGACAGGGTACATCGAGCAGTACTTC. The V gene is TRBV7-2, the J gene TRBJ2-7; 9 nucleotides match TRBD1. This CDR3 has 14 amino acids. Germline V gene data show CDR1 as SGHTA and CDR2 as FQGNSA. Unmatched junction bases numbered 7, after V lost 4 bases and J lost 6 bases.

The gene calls are TRBV5-8 and TRBJ2-6; D is unresolved. Trimming pared 0 bases from V and 0 bases from J, leaving 7 bases between. CDR3 size: 16 residues. The V gene's germline CDR1 is SGHTS and CDR2 YDEGEE. The CDR3, as DNA: TGTGCCAGCAGCTTGGGACTCTTCTCTGGGGCCAACGTCCTGACTTTC. Protein product: CASSLGLFSGANVLTF.

The chain is built from TRBV5-1 and TRBJ1-2, with a possible D match to TRBD1 (6 bases). CDR1 is SGHRS, CDR2 YFSETQ, per germline. CDR3 length: 14 amino acids. The V end was cut by 4 bases, the J end by 0 bases, with 10 bases between. CDR3 in amino acids: CASSPGTPNYGYTF. CDR3 in DNA: TGCGCCAGCAGCCCCGGGACACCTAACTATGGCTACACCTTC.

This chain uses TRBV23-1 with TRBJ1-6, with D hard to call. TRBV23-1 is noted as an ORF with a role that remains uncertain. Trimming shortened V by 7 bases and J by 2 bases, and 12 bases separated the two germline ends. The CDR3 totals 15 residues. The CDR3 region has the DNA TGCGCCAGCACCGCGGGATGCGCCTATAATTCACCCCTCCACTTT. This encodes CASTAGCAYNSPLHF.

This chain connects TRBV6-5 to TRBJ2-7, with 8 bases aligning to TRBD2. The trim removed 6 bases at V and 5 bases at J, leaving 6 bases unmatched. The germline CDR1 and CDR2 sequences are MNHEY and SVGAGI. This CDR3 has 13 residues. This chain's CDR3 is CASRAGGGNEQYF. The CDR3 DNA reads as TGTGCCAGCAGGGCGGGAGGTGGCAACGAGCAGTACTTC.

The rearrangement joins TRBV28 to TRBJ1-5; D is undetermined. With 8 bases removed from V and 3 bases from J, the gap between germline ends came to 8 bases. The length of the CDR3 is 12 residues. From germline, CDR1 is MDHEN and CDR2 SYDVKM. As DNA, the CDR3 is TGTGCCAGCCGGGGAGTCAATCAGCCCCAGCATTTT. Amino acids: CASRGVNQPQHF.

This chain joins TRBV19 and TRBJ2-7, with D possibly TRBD2 on 5 matching bases. Per germline, CDR1 LNHDA and CDR2 SQIVND (reference sequence). Trimming took off 7 bases at V and 1 base at J, with 17 bases between the two ends. The CDR3 spans 15 residues. The CDR3, as DNA: TGTGCCAGTACCCTCGGGCGGGCTGGATCCTACGAGCAGTACTTC. This codes for CASTLGRAGSYEQYF.

The chain joins TRBV28 to TRBJ1-5, with TRBD1 identical over 8 bases. This CDR3 contains 15 residues. The germline V gene encodes CDR1 MDHEN and CDR2 SYDVKM. Losses at the gene ends were 5 bases for V and 6 bases for J; bases not matched to a gene: 9. The CDR3 loop is CASSVYRGVGQPQHF. DNA of the CDR3: TGTGCCAGCAGTGTCTACAGGGGGGTAGGTCAGCCCCAGCATTTT.

This clone was recorded once. The rearrangement joins TRBV30 to TRBJ2-1; D uncertain. Germline V gives CDR1 GTSNPN, CDR2 SVGIG (reference sequence). V was shortened by 0 bases and J by 9 bases, with 12 bases between the two germline ends. The CDR3 spans 13 residues. CDR3 sequence reads: CAWSVRASGEQFF. CDR3 nucleotide sequence: TGTGCCTGGAGTGTACGGGCCTCAGGTGAGCAGTTCTTC.

DNA of the CDR3: TGCGCCAGCAGCCAAGATGGCGGGAGAACCACCGGGGAGCTGTTTTTT. It encodes CASSQDGGRTTGELFF. V usage is TRBV4-1 and J usage is TRBJ2-2; 7 nucleotides align to TRBD2. Germline V gives CDR1 MGHRA, CDR2 YSYEKL. Trimming removed 0 bases from V and 4 bases from J; junction bases left unmatched: 5. The CDR3 covers 16 residues.

J is TRBJ1-5 and V is TRBV7-8; D is uncertain. CDR1 and CDR2 from the germline V gene are SGHVS and FQNEAQ. The CDR3 extends over 13 amino acids. Between the trimmed V and J ends, which lost 6 bases and 2 bases, there was a span of 8 bases. The CDR3 DNA reads TGTGCCAGCAGGAGATCAGGCAATCAGCCCCAGCATTTT. It specifies CASRRSGNQPQHF.

In regard to this clone: The same CDR3 arises from other DNA sequences in this sample as well. The rearrangement uses TRBV10-2 and TRBJ1-2; unclear D gene. The germline V and J ends were trimmed by 3 bases and 3 bases, with 8 bases remaining between them. The germline V gene has CDR1 WSHSY and CDR2 SAAADI. The CDR3 spans 13 residues. Written as DNA, the CDR3 is TGCGCCAGCAGTGACGGCCGCGACTATGGCTACACCTTC. Amino acid sequence: CASSDGRDYGYTF.

This chain links TRBV5-1 with TRBJ2-1, with D possibly called TRBD1 or TRBD2 (5 bases each). This CDR3 region has 14 residues. The germline V and J ends were trimmed by 0 bases and 6 bases, with 10 bases remaining between them. CDR1 and CDR2 from the germline V gene are SGHRS and YFSETQ. CDR3 amino acids: CASSLGGTPNEQFF. Here the CDR3 DNA reads TGCGCCAGCAGCTTGGGGGGGACGCCCAATGAGCAGTTCTTC.

The CDR3 sequence is CASRSLGTSNRDQPQHF. The CDR3 DNA is TGTGCCAGCAGATCACTAGGGACATCTAATCGGGATCAGCCCCAGCATTTT. The V gene is TRBV2, the J gene TRBJ1-5; TRBD1 might be the D (6 bases). The V and J ends lost 6 bases and 5 bases respectively, with 23 bases between them. CDR1 SNHLY and CDR2 FYNNEI come from the germline V gene. The CDR3 contains 17 residues.

Concerning this clone: The sample holds other DNA sequences that translate to the same CDR3. The chain employs TRBV2 and TRBJ2-3, with 9 nucleotides matching TRBD1. The CDR3 is 13 residues long. With V trimmed by 7 bases and J by 4 bases, 3 bases remained unmatched. Germline V gene lookup returns CDR1 SNHLY and CDR2 FYNNEI. In DNA form, the CDR3 reads TGTGCCAGCAATGGACAGGGGCCAGATACGCAGTATTTT. It codes for CASNGQGPDTQYF.

The chain links TRBV28 to TRBJ1-2; no definite D call. The germline CDR1 and CDR2 sequences are MDHEN and SYDVKM. V was trimmed by 4 bases and J by 4 bases, leaving 16 bases between them. This CDR3 is 15 amino acids long. For the CDR3, the DNA is TGTGCCAGCAGTTCCAAAAGACGAAGTGGCTATGGCTACACCTTC. Protein sequence: CASSSKRRSGYGYTF.

This chain links TRBV4-1 with TRBJ1-5; a possible D gene is TRBD1 (6 bases). Trimming cost V 1 base and J 2 bases, with 12 bases left between them. Germline CDR1 is MGHRA and CDR2 is YSYEKL. The CDR3 length is 16 residues. The CDR3, as DNA: TGCGCCAGCAGCCAAGCCTCACAGGGAGGCAATCAGCCCCAGCATTTT. It encodes CASSQASQGGNQPQHF.

The gene calls are TRBV9 and TRBJ2-3, with 7 bases that match TRBD2. Germline-derived CDR1 and CDR2 are SGDLS and YYNGEE. This CDR3 has 15 amino acids. V was clipped by 0 bases and J by 5 bases; unmatched bases: 6. DNA for the CDR3: TGTGCCAGCAGCGTAGATACTAGCGCTGGAGATACGCAGTATTTT. It codes for CASSVDTSAGDTQYF. Using reference TRBV9 and TRBJ2-3 for the parts outside the CDR3, the full variable domain is DSGVTQTPKHLITATGQRVTLRCSPRSGDLSVYWYQQSLDQGLQFLIQYYNGEERAKGNILERFSAQQFPDLHSELNLSSLELGDSALYFCASSVDTSAGDTQYFGPGTRLTVL.